The 30 T cell receptor beta chains reported below all come from one sample, sequenced in a study of cytomegalovirus exposure and HLA in healthy donors. Amplification used 60 Vbeta primers and 13 Jbeta primers. Produced via immunoSEQ multiplex PCR; TCRdb's table is partial and in-frame only. This sample has roughly 120,000 clones, with 80% found just once. Sequencing input: PBMCs. The receptors originated from a male donor in good health and CMV-seronegative.

V usage is TRBV7-2 and J usage is TRBJ1-1, with D tentatively TRBD1 (5 bases). V was clipped by 6 bases and J by 4 bases, with 12 bases between them. CDR3 length: 13 amino acids. CDR1 is SGHTA, CDR2 FQGNSA, per germline. The CDR3 reads CASSRQGGTEAFF. CDR3 DNA sequence: TGTGCCAGCAGTCGTCAGGGAGGCACTGAAGCTTTCTTT.

This clone came up a few times. This chain uses TRBV7-6 with TRBJ1-1; D is unclear. Germline assignment: CDR1 SGHVS and CDR2 FNYEAQ. The CDR3 extends over 15 amino acids. Trimming cost V 1 base and J 5 bases, with 14 bases left between them. This CDR3 is CASSLGLGEVTEAFF. In nucleotides, the CDR3 is TGTGCCAGCAGCTTAGGTCTCGGGGAGGTGACTGAAGCTTTCTTT.

The CDR3 nucleotides read TGTGCCAGCAGCCCGGGGGACAGGGTAAGCTACGAGCAGTACTTC. Translating gives CASSPGDRVSYEQYF. This chain links TRBV11-2 with TRBJ2-7; 9 positions agree with TRBD1. The CDR3 covers 15 residues. Trimming at V came to 5 bases and at J to 3 bases, leaving 8 bases not matched to a gene. Germline CDR1 and CDR2: SGHAT and FQNNGV.

This clone has only a few counts. The chain links TRBV5-1 to TRBJ2-6; D call uncertain. The CDR3 sequence is 14 residues long. Germline loops: CDR1 SGHRS, CDR2 YFSETQ. V lost 6 bases and J 4 bases, leaving 11 bases between the germline ends. CDR3 sequence: CASTGSIGANVLTF. For the CDR3, the DNA is TGCGCCAGCACGGGTTCGATCGGGGCCAACGTCCTGACTTTC.

This clone was detected only a few times. The rearrangement joins TRBV19 to TRBJ2-1; 8 nucleotides align to TRBD2. CDR3 size: 14 residues. Trimming took 5 bases from V and 7 from J; bases not matched to a gene: 7. Germline assignment: CDR1 LNHDA and CDR2 SQIVND (reference sequence). The CDR3 DNA follows: TGTGCCAGTAGTCCGAGCGGGAGATGGAATGAGCAGTTCTTC. Translation: CASSPSGRWNEQFF.

In this sample, this clone turned up a few times. This rearrangement joins TRBV2 to TRBJ1-1, with D unresolved. This CDR3 has 13 residues. V lost 11 bases to trimming and J lost 2 bases, with 15 bases between them. Looked up from germline, CDR1 is SNHLY and CDR2 is FYNNEI. As DNA, the CDR3 is TGTGCCCGAACCATGAGGGAAAACACTGAAGCTTTCTTT. It encodes CARTMRENTEAFF.

V gene TRBV5-1 combines with J gene TRBJ2-5; 10 positions match TRBD2. The end of the DNA fits TRBJ2-7 better, so the J call may be wrong. CDR3 length equals 16 residues. Germline values: CDR1 SGHRS, CDR2 YFSETQ. The CDR3 here is CASSLFASGSSYEQYF. In nucleotides, the CDR3 is TGCGCCAGCAGCTTATTCGCTAGCGGGAGCTCCTACGAGCAGTACTTC.

V is TRBV27 and J is TRBJ2-7; 9 bases match TRBD2. Germline loops: CDR1 MNHEY, CDR2 SMNVEV (reference sequence). Germline trimming cut 3 bases from V and 7 bases from J; bases unmatched to any gene: 7. The CDR3 extends over 14 amino acids. The CDR3 region has the DNA TGTGCCAGCAGTTTTTCTGTAGCGGGGGTTGAGCAGTACTTC. Translated, it gives CASSFSVAGVEQYF.

This rearrangement joins TRBV4-2 to TRBJ1-2; D is ambiguous. The V gene lost 2 bases and the J gene lost 7 bases, with 17 bases spanning the gap. In germline, CDR1 is LGHNA, CDR2 YNFKEQ. The CDR3 has 15 amino acids. CDR3 region: CASSQRSGRESGYTF. The CDR3 DNA sequence: TGTGCCAGCAGCCAAAGGTCGGGTAGGGAGAGTGGCTACACCTTC.

The chain combines TRBV9 with TRBJ2-3, with 7 bases lining up with TRBD2. Trimming at V came to 0 bases and at J to 2 bases, leaving 6 bases not matched to a gene. Germline CDR1 and CDR2: SGDLS and YYNGEE. The CDR3 has 16 residues. Written as DNA, the CDR3 is TGTGCCAGCAGCGTAGGGTTGCGGGGGATCACAGATACGCAGTATTTT. Protein product: CASSVGLRGITDTQYF.

This clone showed up just a few times. The chain recombines TRBV6-5 with TRBJ2-2, with D possibly TRBD1 on 6 matching bases. Germline V CDR1 and CDR2: MNHEY, SVGAGI. The CDR3 is made up of 13 amino acids. V was clipped by 4 bases and J by 4 bases, with 7 bases between them. CDR3 in amino acids: CASSLGATGELFF. Here the CDR3 DNA reads TGTGCCAGCAGTTTGGGGGCCACCGGGGAGCTGTTTTTT.

The rearrangement uses TRBV30 and TRBJ1-2; no definite D call. With 4 bases removed from V and 3 bases from J, the gap between germline ends came to 9 bases. CDR3 length: 12 residues. Germline-derived CDR1 and CDR2 are GTSNPN and SVGIG (reference sequence). The CDR3 spells CAWMTSDYGYTF. Written as DNA, the CDR3 is TGTGCCTGGATGACAAGTGACTATGGCTACACCTTC.

The chain recombines TRBV6-6 with TRBJ1-5; D perhaps matches TRBD1 (5 bases). The germline V gene encodes CDR1 MNHNY and CDR2 SVGAGI (reference sequence). Trimming pared 2 bases from V and 0 bases from J, leaving 11 bases between. The CDR3 consists of 16 residues. CDR3 nucleotides: TGTGCCAGCAGTTACCGGGGGGAATATAGCAATCAGCCCCAGCATTTT. Amino acids: CASSYRGEYSNQPQHF.

This clone turned up a few times. The chain's CDR3 is CASSHHDTANINYGYTF. The CDR3 DNA sequence: TGCGCCAGCAGTCACCACGACACGGCCAACATAAACTATGGCTACACCTTC. The V gene is TRBV23-1, the J gene TRBJ1-2; D is undetermined. TRBV23-1 is an ORF, with its function uncertain. The CDR3 loop spans 17 amino acids. The germline V and J ends were trimmed by 3 bases and 2 bases, with 19 bases remaining between them.

This clone was recorded only once. The chain recombines TRBV10-3 with TRBJ1-2; D not certain. This CDR3 comprises 13 residues. CDR1 and CDR2 from the germline V gene are ENHRY and SYGVKD. V was pared by 0 bases and J by 4 bases, with 6 bases between. This CDR3 is CAISESSGYGYTF. In DNA, the CDR3 is TGTGCCATCAGTGAGTCATCAGGCTATGGCTACACCTTC.

This rearrangement joins TRBV14 to TRBJ1-4, with 8 bases matching TRBD1. Germline assignment: CDR1 SGHDN and CDR2 FVKESK. The CDR3 is made up of 15 amino acids. V was pared by 4 bases and J by 6 bases, with 7 bases of the junction left unmatched. The CDR3 region is CASSLRTGFDEKLFF. The CDR3 DNA sequence: TGTGCCAGCAGCCTGAGGACAGGGTTTGATGAAAAACTGTTTTTT. Variable domain in full (rest from reference TRBV14 and TRBJ1-4): EAGVTQFPSHSVIEKGQTVTLRCDPISGHDNLYWYRRVMGKEIKFLLHFVKESKQDESGMPNNRFLAERTGGTYSTLKVQPAELEDSGVYFCASSLRTGFDEKLFFGSGTQLSVL.

A word on this clone: An end of the junction differs from the germline gene, which may be a read error. This sequence joins TRBV7-9 and TRBJ2-3; 10 nucleotides line up with TRBD1. CDR1 and CDR2 from the germline V gene are SEHNR and FQNEAQ (reference sequence). CDR3 length: 16 amino acids. The chain's CDR3 is CSSSFRQGASTDTQYF. Here the CDR3 DNA reads TGTTCCAGCAGTTTCAGACAGGGGGCGAGTACAGATACGCAGTATTTT.

This clone appeared once. J is TRBJ1-1 and V is TRBV5-1; possible D gene TRBD1, 6 bases. V lost 2 bases to trimming and J lost 3 bases, with 11 bases between them. The CDR3 has 14 amino acids. The germline V gene has CDR1 SGHRS and CDR2 YFSETQ. The CDR3 DNA sequence: TGCGCCAGCAGCTTCCCCGAGGGGGACACTGAAGCTTTCTTT. It yields the protein CASSFPEGDTEAFF.

Of note for this clone: Other DNA sequences from this sample encode an identical CDR3 as well. CDR3 sequence reads: CASSQRTGSSYNSPLHF. The CDR3 coding sequence is TGTGCCAGCAGCCAACGGACAGGGAGCTCCTATAATTCACCCCTCCACTTT. The gene calls are TRBV4-2 and TRBJ1-6; 8 bases are shared with TRBD1. CDR3 length: 17 amino acids. V shed 2 bases, J shed 0 bases, and the junction held 3 bases outside the gene matches. Germline CDR1 is LGHNA and CDR2 is YNFKEQ.

The chain carries TRBV29-1 and TRBJ2-1; 10 bases align to TRBD2. The J segment lost 8 bases and the V segment lost 7 bases, leaving 8 bases of the junction unmatched. There are 13 residues in the CDR3. The germline CDR1 and CDR2 sequences are SQVTM and ANQGSEA. The CDR3 spells CSASSGSIDEQFF. CDR3 nucleotides: TGCAGCGCATCTAGCGGGAGTATCGATGAGCAGTTCTTC.

The chain carries TRBV10-1 and TRBJ2-7, with D possibly matching TRBD1 (5 bases). The V gene's germline CDR1 is WNHNN and CDR2 SYGVQD (reference sequence). With 2 bases removed from V and 2 bases from J, the gap between germline ends came to 16 bases. The CDR3 length is 16 residues. CDR3 loop: CASSEEAGLGTYEQYF. CDR3 sequence (DNA): TGCGCCAGCAGTGAGGAAGCAGGGCTGGGGACCTACGAGCAGTACTTC.

The chain combines TRBV4-2 with TRBJ2-3, with a weak D call TRBD1 (6 bases). The CDR3 runs 15 residues. Trimming stripped 6 bases from V and 0 bases from J, with 13 bases between. The germline V gene has CDR1 LGHNA and CDR2 YNFKEQ. CDR3 sequence: CASRIGGTSTDTQYF. The DNA for the CDR3 is TGTGCCAGCAGAATAGGGGGTACTAGCACAGATACGCAGTATTTT.

This clone has a single count. The chain is built from TRBV13 and TRBJ2-4, with a weak D call TRBD1 (5 bases). This CDR3 spans 13 amino acids. The germline V and J ends were trimmed by 0 bases and 9 bases, with 9 bases remaining between them. Germline lookup yields CDR1 PRHDT and CDR2 FYEKMQ (reference sequence). The CDR3 loop reads CASSLGGAAIQYF. For the CDR3, the DNA is TGTGCCAGCAGCTTAGGTGGGGCCGCCATTCAGTACTTC.

V is TRBV7-6 and J is TRBJ2-5; 7 positions agree with TRBD1. CDR3 length equals 16 residues. Germline V gene lookup returns CDR1 SGHVS and CDR2 FNYEAQ. V was pared by 5 bases and J by 1 base, with 10 bases of the junction left unmatched. This chain's CDR3 is CASSPLGRTGQETQYF. The DNA for the CDR3 is TGTGCCAGCAGCCCGCTCGGCCGGACAGGCCAAGAGACCCAGTACTTC.

This chain joins TRBV7-8 and TRBJ2-2, with 7 bases that match TRBD1. V lost 3 bases to trimming and J lost 0 bases; unmatched junction nucleotides: 4. This CDR3 has 16 amino acids. CDR1 SGHVS and CDR2 FQNEAQ come from the germline V gene. The CDR3 here is CASSFYRGSNTGELFF. DNA for the CDR3: TGTGCCAGCAGCTTTTACAGGGGCTCGAACACCGGGGAGCTGTTTTTT.

The chain links TRBV5-1 to TRBJ2-7; 8 bases map to TRBD1. J gave up 3 bases and V 2 bases, and 4 bases lay outside the gene matches. The CDR3 is 14 amino acids. Germline CDR1 is SGHRS and CDR2 is YFSETQ. In DNA, the CDR3 is TGCGCCAGCAGCTTCTCCGGACAGGGCTACGAGCAGTACTTC. This codes for CASSFSGQGYEQYF.

CDR3: CASSPRTGRPEAFF. CDR3 sequence (DNA): TGTGCCAGCAGCCCCAGGACAGGGAGGCCTGAAGCTTTCTTT. V is TRBV7-9 and J is TRBJ1-1; 8 bases fit TRBD1. The V gene's germline CDR1 is SEHNR and CDR2 FQNEAQ (reference sequence). The CDR3 is 14 amino acids. V lost 5 bases, J lost 6 bases, and 8 bases stayed unmatched.

The chain joins TRBV7-2 to TRBJ2-4; 7 bases match TRBD1. J was trimmed by 4 bases and V by 3 bases; bases with no gene match: 6. The CDR3 spans 15 residues. CDR1 and CDR2 (germline): SGHTA, FQGNSA. The CDR3 sequence is CASSLPQGEKNIQYF. Here the CDR3 DNA reads TGTGCCAGCAGCTTGCCGCAGGGGGAGAAAAACATTCAGTACTTC.

This clone occurred once. The V and J genes are TRBV7-2 and TRBJ1-2; 8 bases are shared with TRBD1. CDR3 size: 15 residues. Germline V gene sequence: CDR1 SGHTA, CDR2 FQGNSA. The ends lost 5 bases at V and 3 bases at J; junction bases unmatched: 8. The CDR3, as DNA: TGTGCCAGCAGCGAACAGGGGGGCCAGGACTATGGCTACACCTTC. It translates to CASSEQGGQDYGYTF.

This clone came up once. The V call is TRBV7-2, the J call TRBJ1-1, with D possibly TRBD1 on 6 matching bases. The germline V gene has CDR1 SGHTA and CDR2 FQGNSA. With 4 bases removed from V and 1 base from J, the gap between germline ends came to 16 bases. This CDR3 has 16 residues. CDR3 loop: CASSSIGMTGNTEAFF. In DNA, the CDR3 is TGTGCCAGCAGCTCCATAGGAATGACAGGGAACACTGAAGCTTTCTTT.